A single sample is the source of the 30 T cell receptor beta chains below, sequenced in a study of CD8+ T cells in alopecia areata. Treatment denoted: oral pan-JAK inhibitor, 5-10 mg twice daily. Investigators isolated RNA and reverse transcribed it into cDNA to act as the sequencing template. Assay: immunoSEQ multiplex PCR; the TCRdb copy retains only in-frame clones and omits some. The data hold around 86,000 clones, with just over 70% observed a single time. Sequencing was performed on CD8+ T cells sorted from blood, taken between weeks 43 and 45, from a patient treated with tofacitinib. The source is a human donor with alopecia areata.

The V call is TRBV29-1, the J call TRBJ1-1, with unresolved D. Trimming stripped 1 base from V and 6 bases from J, with 6 bases between. In germline, CDR1 is SQVTM, CDR2 ANQGSEA. CDR3 length equals 11 residues. The CDR3 sequence: CSVEGASEAFF. The CDR3 DNA is TGCAGCGTTGAAGGGGCCTCTGAAGCTTTCTTT.

This clone was seen only a few times. The chain carries TRBV7-8 and TRBJ1-6; no reliable D call. V was trimmed by 6 bases and J by 4 bases, leaving 16 bases between them. This CDR3 comprises 16 residues. The germline V gene has CDR1 SGHVS and CDR2 FQNEAQ. The DNA for the CDR3 is TGTGCCAGCAGTAATAAGTCCGGATCTTATAATTCACCCCTCCACTTT. Protein: CASSNKSGSYNSPLHF.

This clone was detected once. J is TRBJ1-1 and V is TRBV28, with a possible D match to TRBD1 (6 bases). The V gene lost 5 bases and the J gene lost 5 bases, with 12 bases spanning the gap. There are 13 residues in the CDR3. Germline CDR1 is MDHEN and CDR2 is SYDVKM. The CDR3 loop reads CASSVSGVTEAFF. The CDR3 DNA reads as TGTGCCAGCAGTGTATCAGGGGTAACTGAAGCTTTCTTT.

The chain carries TRBV5-6 and TRBJ1-2; the D is unclear. V lost 4 bases, J lost 5 bases, and 18 bases lay in between. Germline values: CDR1 SGHDT, CDR2 YYEEEE. The CDR3 is 15 residues long. DNA for the CDR3: TGTGCCAGCAGCGCGGGAGCGCCAGCAAATTATGGCTACACCTTC. Protein product: CASSAGAPANYGYTF.

About this clone: This specimen includes other DNA sequences encoding the same CDR3. This sequence joins TRBV4-3 and TRBJ2-6; D ambiguous. The germline CDR1 and CDR2 sequences are LGHNA and YSLEER. V was clipped by 0 bases and J by 1 base, with 7 bases between them. The CDR3 runs to 16 residues. This CDR3 is CASSQDLGSGANVLTF. In DNA form, the CDR3 reads TGCGCCAGCAGCCAAGATCTAGGTTCTGGGGCCAACGTCCTGACTTTC.

In its sample, this clone was seen a few times. J is TRBJ1-1 and V is TRBV5-1; D unresolved. Germline V CDR1 and CDR2: SGHRS, YFSETQ. This CDR3 has 13 residues. V was clipped by 1 base and J by 2 bases, with 6 bases between them. CDR3 amino acids: CASSLNSNTEAFF. CDR3 coding DNA: TGCGCCAGCAGCTTGAACTCCAACACTGAAGCTTTCTTT.

CDR3 protein: CASSQSPSHIRLETQYF. CDR3 bases: TGCGCCAGCAGCCAATCACCCAGTCATATTCGATTGGAGACCCAGTACTTC. The chain recombines TRBV5-1 with TRBJ2-5; no reliable D call. V was cut by 4 bases and J by 5 bases, with 24 bases left in between. This CDR3 region has 17 residues. CDR1 and CDR2 (germline): SGHRS, YFSETQ.

The chain employs TRBV28 and TRBJ1-3, with D possibly matching TRBD1 (5 bases). Germline CDR1 and CDR2: MDHEN and SYDVKM. The V end was cut by 5 bases, the J end by 4 bases, with 12 bases between. The CDR3 has 14 residues. For the CDR3, the DNA is TGTGCCAGCAGTCCAAGCAGGGTAGGAAACACCATATATTTT. Translation gives CASSPSRVGNTIYF.

This rearrangement joins TRBV4-1 to TRBJ2-3; 9 nucleotides line up with TRBD2. V dropped 3 bases and J dropped 6; count of bases not matched to a gene: 7. CDR1 is MGHRA and CDR2 is YSYEKL in the germline V gene. The CDR3 totals 15 residues. The CDR3: CASSQVASGADTQYF. The CDR3 DNA follows: TGCGCCAGCAGCCAGGTGGCTAGCGGGGCCGATACGCAGTATTTT.

The chain carries TRBV25-1 and TRBJ1-2, with TRBD1 matching over 8 bases. This CDR3 contains 12 residues. Germline lookup yields CDR1 MGHDK and CDR2 SYGVNS. With 8 bases clipped from V and 4 bases from J, the junction kept 3 bases outside the gene matches. This CDR3 is CASGQGIYGYTF. CDR3 sequence (DNA): TGTGCCAGCGGACAGGGAATCTATGGCTACACCTTC.

The rearrangement joins TRBV19 to TRBJ2-7; D may match TRBD1 or TRBD2 (5 bases each). CDR3 length equals 14 residues. Germline CDR1 reads LNHDA; CDR2 reads SQIVND (reference sequence). V was pared by 7 bases and J by 7 bases, with 20 bases between. The CDR3, as DNA: TGTGCCAGTATGGCTCCCGGGGAGTCAGGGGAGCAGTACTTC. It yields the protein CASMAPGESGEQYF.

This clone appeared once. The gene calls are TRBV5-8 and TRBJ1-6, with D tentatively TRBD1 (5 bases). CDR1 and CDR2 (germline): SGHTS, YDEGEE. CDR3 length: 15 residues. V was pared by 4 bases and J by 7 bases, with 15 bases between. The CDR3 bases are TGTGCCAGCAGCCCGGGGGTCCTAGGGAATTCACCCCTCCACTTT. Translation: CASSPGVLGNSPLHF.

The gene calls are TRBV27 and TRBJ1-6; no firm D call. Trimming took off 5 bases at V and 6 bases at J, with 5 bases between the two ends. Germline V gene lookup returns CDR1 MNHEY and CDR2 SMNVEV (reference sequence). The CDR3 has 12 amino acids. The CDR3 region has the DNA TGTGCCAGCAGTCCTGGTAATTCACCCCTCCACTTT. Its protein product is CASSPGNSPLHF.

The rearrangement uses TRBV7-9 and TRBJ2-3; D may be TRBD2 (6 bases). Germline lookup yields CDR1 SEHNR and CDR2 FQNEAQ (reference sequence). Deletions cut 9 bases from V and 4 bases from J, with 20 bases between. CDR3 length: 15 residues. CDR3 loop: CASSTGGGESDTQYF. The CDR3 coding sequence is TGTGCCAGTTCGACTGGGGGAGGTGAATCAGATACGCAGTATTTT.

The gene calls are TRBV30 and TRBJ2-1; D is unresolved. V shed 2 bases and J shed 4 bases, with 12 bases lying between them. The CDR3 consists of 14 residues. CDR1 is GTSNPN, CDR2 SVGIG, per germline (reference sequence). CDR3 nucleotide sequence: TGTGCCTGGAGTCCCCTCGACAAGTACAATGAGCAGTTCTTC. Amino acid sequence: CAWSPLDKYNEQFF.

The chain carries TRBV9 and TRBJ2-7; D unresolved. Germline V gene lookup returns CDR1 SGDLS and CDR2 YYNGEE. V shed 4 bases and J shed 4 bases, with 12 bases lying between them. CDR3 length: 13 amino acids. The DNA for the CDR3 is TGTGCCAGCAGCCCAGGCCTGGGGTACGAGCAGTACTTC. Encoded protein: CASSPGLGYEQYF. The full variable domain, rest sourced from reference TRBV9 and TRBJ2-7, is DSGVTQTPKHLITATGQRVTLRCSPRSGDLSVYWYQQSLDQGLQFLIQYYNGEERAKGNILERFSAQQFPDLHSELNLSSLELGDSALYFCASSPGLGYEQYFGPGTRLTVT.

For this clone: Relative to the germline gene, one junction end is altered; a read error may explain this. V usage is TRBV6-5 and J usage is TRBJ1-2; D is ambiguous. CDR1 and CDR2 (germline): MNHEY, SVGAGI. This CDR3 spans 13 amino acids. CDR3 sequence: CASSYSPGGRPDF. CDR3 in DNA: TGTGCCAGCAGTTACTCGCCCGGAGGACGCCCAGACTTC.

This clone occurred once. The chain links TRBV20-1 to TRBJ2-1, with TRBD1 as a possible D gene (5 bases). Germline CDR1 DFQATT, CDR2 SNEGSKA (reference sequence). V gave up 6 bases and J gave up 15 bases, with 15 bases separating them. The CDR3 covers 10 residues. This CDR3 is CSAREAGWFF. For the CDR3, the DNA is TGCAGTGCCCGCGAGGCAGGGTGGTTCTTC.

This chain connects TRBV5-1 to TRBJ1-1, with a possible D match to TRBD1 (5 bases). Trimming left V 4 bases short and J 7 bases short, with 11 bases between. The CDR3 is made up of 12 amino acids. CDR1 SGHRS and CDR2 YFSETQ come from the germline V gene. Here the CDR3 reads CASSLETGEAFF. CDR3 sequence (DNA): TGCGCCAGCAGCCTAGAAACAGGTGAAGCTTTCTTT.

The rearrangement links TRBV7-9 to TRBJ1-1; maybe TRBD1 (5 bases). The CDR3 has 15 residues. V was shortened by 1 base and J by 4 bases, with 13 bases between the two germline ends. Looked up from germline, CDR1 is SEHNR and CDR2 is FQNEAQ (reference sequence). CDR3 sequence: CASSLVGGVGTEAFF. The CDR3, as DNA: TGTGCCAGCAGCTTAGTGGGGGGAGTTGGCACTGAAGCTTTCTTT.

This chain uses TRBV6-5 with TRBJ2-1; 9 bases line up with TRBD2. V lost 8 bases and J lost 5; bases outside the gene matches: 4. The germline V gene has CDR1 MNHEY and CDR2 SVGAGI. The CDR3 runs to 13 residues. The CDR3 nucleotides read TGTGCCAGCGTGGCTAGCGGGGACAATGAGCAGTTCTTC. It yields the protein CASVASGDNEQFF.

The chain carries TRBV15 and TRBJ2-7; tentative D call: TRBD2 (6 bases). Trimming shortened V by 0 bases and J by 0 bases, and 12 bases separated the two germline ends. The CDR3 sequence is 16 residues long. Germline lookup yields CDR1 LNHNV and CDR2 YYDKDF (reference sequence). The CDR3 reads CATSRDAGTVSYEQYF. CDR3 bases: TGTGCCACCAGCAGAGATGCGGGGACTGTCTCCTACGAGCAGTACTTC.

V gene TRBV11-2 combines with J gene TRBJ1-4; 10 nucleotides align to TRBD1. Per germline, CDR1 SGHAT and CDR2 FQNNGV. The CDR3 has 15 residues. Trimming at V came to 5 bases and at J to 8 bases, leaving 8 bases not matched to a gene. In nucleotides, the CDR3 is TGTGCCAGCAGCGGCAAGGGACAGGGGTCAGAAAAACTGTTTTTT. Protein sequence: CASSGKGQGSEKLFF.

This rearrangement joins TRBV4-3 to TRBJ2-1; 11 nucleotides align to TRBD2. V lost 4 bases to trimming and J lost 0 bases; unmatched junction nucleotides: 11. This CDR3 region has 19 residues. Germline CDR1 LGHNA, CDR2 YSLEER. CDR3 loop: CASSPGVAGGPGSYNEQFF. CDR3 sequence (DNA): TGCGCCAGCAGCCCCGGAGTAGCGGGGGGGCCGGGCTCCTACAATGAGCAGTTCTTC.

Worth noting for this clone: The sample has other DNA sequences that encode this CDR3 too. The chain couples TRBV7-9 to TRBJ2-7, with 7 nucleotides matching TRBD1. CDR3 length: 14 residues. The junction had 6 bases not matched to a gene; V was cut back by 5 bases and J by 2 bases. Germline V lookup: CDR1 SEHNR, CDR2 FQNEAQ (reference sequence). Here the CDR3 DNA reads TGTGCCAGCAGCCCCCGGGACAGAGCCTACGAGCAGTACTTC. Protein product: CASSPRDRAYEQYF.

The chain carries TRBV27 and TRBJ2-7; TRBD1 is a possible D gene (5 bases). The ends were cut back, 3 bases at V and 7 bases at J, with 19 bases in the middle. This CDR3 is built from 15 residues. Germline V CDR1 and CDR2: MNHEY, SMNVEV (reference sequence). The CDR3 here is CASSLRPDSSGEQYF. As DNA, the CDR3 is TGTGCCAGCAGTTTGCGTCCAGACAGTTCAGGGGAGCAGTACTTC.

The rearrangement links TRBV7-8 to TRBJ2-5; D is unresolved. CDR1 and CDR2 from the germline V gene are SGHVS and FQNEAQ. Trimming took off 1 base at V and 3 bases at J, with 12 bases between the two ends. This CDR3 contains 15 residues. This chain's CDR3 is CASSLGLGIEETQYF. In nucleotides, the CDR3 is TGTGCCAGCAGCTTAGGTCTAGGAATCGAAGAGACCCAGTACTTC.

This clone turned up a few times. The chain has TRBV13 and TRBJ2-5; the D call may be TRBD1 or TRBD2 (7 bases each). Germline CDR1 reads PRHDT; CDR2 reads FYEKMQ (reference sequence). Between the trimmed V and J ends, which lost 5 bases and 4 bases, there was a span of 17 bases. The CDR3 consists of 15 residues. CDR3 in DNA: TGTGCCAGCAGCCTAAGTGGGAGGGGGCGAGAGACCCAGTACTTC. It specifies CASSLSGRGRETQYF. The whole variable domain, remainder taken from reference TRBV13 and TRBJ2-5, is AAGVIQSPRHLIKEKRETATLKCYPIPRHDTVYWYQQGPGQDPQFLISFYEKMQSDKGSIPDRFSAQQFSDYHSELNMSSLELGDSALYFCASSLSGRGRETQYFGPGTRLLVL.

The chain is built from TRBV7-2 and TRBJ2-3; no clear D gene. Germline V gene sequence: CDR1 SGHTA, CDR2 FQGNSA. Deletions cut 4 bases from V and 4 bases from J, with 9 bases between. The CDR3 has 13 amino acids. The CDR3 loop reads CASSSPGPDTQYF. The CDR3 DNA follows: TGTGCCAGCAGCTCCCCCGGTCCAGATACGCAGTATTTT.

V usage is TRBV5-1 and J usage is TRBJ2-3; D may be TRBD1 or TRBD2 (5 bases each). Trimming shortened V by 2 bases and J by 2 bases, and 12 bases separated the two germline ends. The V gene's germline CDR1 is SGHRS and CDR2 YFSETQ. This CDR3 region has 15 residues. CDR3 bases: TGCGCCAGCAGCTTTTTTGAGGGGTTCACAGATACGCAGTATTTT. Translating it yields CASSFFEGFTDTQYF.